Listed below are T cell receptor beta chains from one sample, sequenced in a study of T cells in Graves' hyperthyroidism and ophthalmopathy. TCRdb ran MiXCR on the multiplex PCR reads and lists one entry per CDR3 protein. The sample records a few hundred thousand distinct CDR3 sequences, nearly 15% being singletons. The sample was blood. The receptors derive from a woman between 45 and 65 years old with Graves' hyperthyroidism that later progressed to Graves' ophthalmopathy. The CDR3 runs from the conserved cysteine through the conserved F or W. Each record gives: V gene, CDR3 length, J gene, CDR3 protein.

>TRBV30|16|TRBJ2-7
CAWSVLGAGGSYEQYF
>TRBV6-1|13|TRBJ1-1
CASSEAGDTEAFF
>TRBV3-1|14|TRBJ1-2
CASSQVRDVYGYTF
>TRBV19|14|TRBJ2-3
CASSITPTTDTQYF
>TRBV6-2/TRBV6-3|18|TRBJ1-4
CASSPRVSREEANEKLFF
>TRBV2|13|TRBJ1-2
CASSATGGYGYTF
>TRBV5-5|15|TRBJ2-2
CASSPLGGMTGELFF
>TRBV11-2|15|TRBJ1-6
CASSDETGVGSPLHF
>TRBV4-1|16|TRBJ2-2
CASSLGTGGSDGELFF
>TRBV6-1|16|TRBJ2-7
CASSSPRTGGAYEQYF
>TRBV5-1|16|TRBJ2-1
CASSLLPAGGHNEQFF
>TRBV12-3/TRBV12-4|12|TRBJ2-7
CASSLNRLGQYF
>TRBV29-1|13|TRBJ2-1
CSATSGRVGGQFF
>TRBV5-6|16|TRBJ2-5
CASSSAGTEPGGTQYF
>TRBV12-3/TRBV12-4|14|TRBJ2-3
CASSLSGSTDTQYF
>TRBV29-1|13|TRBJ2-2
CSVDGRNTGELFF